The TCR beta chain under discussion was sequenced for a study of follicular helper T cells after annual influenza vaccination. The sample's time point: 2014-2015 season, pre-vaccination. Germline assignment: CDR1 SGHNT and CDR2 YYREEE (reference sequence). The CDR3 consists of 14 residues. V was pared by 2 bases and J by 7 bases, with 13 bases between. Only in-frame clones appear in the TCRdb table, and some are missing; sequencing was by immunoSEQ multiplex PCR. This table holds around 10,000 clones, over 65% found once. This material consisted of CXCR5- memory CD4+ T cells sorted from blood, taken on the day of influenza vaccination. The chain recombines TRBV5-4 with TRBJ2-1; D gene ambiguous. This receptor was taken from an adult who received the influenza vaccine. In nucleotides, the CDR3 is TGTGCCAGCAGCTTTTTAGTTAATGGAAATGAGCAGTTCTTC. It specifies CASSFLVNGNEQFF.